Shown below are 6 T cell receptor beta chains from a single sample sequenced in a study of blood T cells in healthy people across ages. For the second PCR, which ran for roughly 7 to 11 cycles, a sample-barcoded 5' primer and a J-beta primer mix were used. TCRdb redid the calling of the 5' RACE reads with MiXCR, one entry per CDR3 protein. The sample has more than 500,000 distinct CDR3 sequences, about a quarter seen once. The same sample was also used in a study of T cells of mothers and their children.

The specimen was blood. The receptor set was obtained from a boy younger than 10 in good health.

This clonotype was counted a few times. The chain links TRBV9 to TRBJ2-5; 9 bases agree with TRBD1. The DNA matches TRBJ2-1 better at its end, which makes the J call doubtful. The CDR3 contains 15 residues. From germline, CDR1 is SGDLS and CDR2 YYNGEE. Here the CDR3 reads CASSVGTGVYNEQFF. The CDR3 nucleotides are TGTGCCAGCAGCGTAGGGACAGGGGTATACAATGAGCAGTTCTTC.

This chain uses TRBV4-3 with TRBJ2-7, with D perhaps TRBD2 (6 bases). V was pared by 4 bases and J by 6 bases, with 22 bases between. Germline CDR1 is LGHNA and CDR2 is YSLEER. The CDR3 has 16 amino acids. CDR3 nucleotides: TGCGCCAGCAGCCTGTGGGACTGGCACGAGGGCTGCGAGCAGTACTTC. This sequence encodes CASSLWDWHEGCEQYF.

This clonotype turned up a few times. The genes are TRBV4-3 and TRBJ1-2, with D possibly being TRBD1 (6 bases). The CDR3 extends over 15 amino acids. Trimming cost V 0 bases and J 3 bases, with 11 bases left between them. The germline CDR1 and CDR2 sequences are LGHNA and YSLEER. CDR3 sequence: CASSQDGGADYGYTF. CDR3 in DNA: TGCGCCAGCAGCCAAGACGGGGGGGCAGACTATGGCTACACCTTC.

This clonotype was recorded a few times. The chain links TRBV7-8 to TRBJ2-7; D possibly matches TRBD1 or TRBD2 (5 bases each). V was cut by 5 bases and J by 0 bases, with 14 bases left in between. This CDR3 comprises 15 residues. Germline V gives CDR1 SGHVS, CDR2 FQNEAQ. CDR3 sequence reads: CASSEGRISSYEQYF. In DNA, the CDR3 is TGTGCCAGCAGCGAGGGACGCATATCCTCCTACGAGCAGTACTTC.

This chain joins TRBV11-2 and TRBJ2-3, with TRBD2 identical over 12 bases. The germline CDR1 and CDR2 sequences are SGHAT and FQNNGV. V trimming: 2 bases; J trimming: 14 bases; junction bases outside the gene matches: 11. There are 15 residues in the CDR3. The CDR3 region has the DNA TGTGCCAGCAGCTTACGACTAGCGGGGGCTCTCAAACCGTATTTT. It specifies CASSLRLAGALKPYF. Filled out from reference TRBV11-2 and TRBJ2-3, the complete variable domain reads EAGVAQSPRYKIIEKRQSVAFWCNPISGHATLYWYQQILGQGPKLLIQFQNNGVVDDSQLPKDRFSAERLKGVDSTLKIQPAKLEDSAVYLCASSLRLAGALKPYFGPGTRLTVL.

The V and J genes are TRBV20-1 and TRBJ2-3, with D possibly TRBD2 on 7 matching bases. Germline V gives CDR1 DFQATT, CDR2 SNEGSKA (reference sequence). This CDR3 comprises 16 residues. The V end was cut by 3 bases, the J end by 0 bases, with 16 bases between. The chain's CDR3 is CSASPMGGASTDTQYF. In DNA, the CDR3 is TGCAGTGCTAGTCCAATGGGGGGGGCGAGCACAGATACGCAGTATTTT.